This T cell receptor (beta chain) derives from a study of OX40 agonist ivuxolimab in advanced cancers. In germline, CDR1 is SGHTS, CDR2 YDEGEE. J gave up 4 bases and V 2 bases, and 4 bases lay outside the gene matches. This CDR3 spans 14 amino acids. This table comes from immunoSEQ multiplex PCR, and its TCRdb copy is limited to in-frame clones, with some not included. The top ten hold roughly 6% of the sample, which has over 65,000 clones, around 83% seen once. This TCR was sampled from an adult with an advanced solid tumor such as melanoma, head and neck, liver or kidney cancer. Sample: CD4+ or CD8+ T cells sorted from blood, taken in a trial of the OX40 agonist ivuxolimab. The chain couples TRBV5-8 to TRBJ2-3, with 7 bases fitting TRBD2. CDR3 in DNA: TGTGCCAGCAGCTTTGGCGGACTAGCAGATACGCAGTATTTT. Amino acids: CASSFGGLADTQYF.